Listed here are 16 T cell receptor beta chains from one sample, sequenced in a study of OX40 agonist ivuxolimab in advanced cancers. TCRdb's copy holds only in-frame clones and misses some; the assay was immunoSEQ multiplex PCR. The sample consists of some 70,000 clones, roughly 90% of them appearing once. This specimen consisted of CD4+ or CD8+ T cells sorted from blood, obtained in a trial of the OX40 agonist ivuxolimab. The origin of the receptors is an adult with an advanced solid tumor such as melanoma, head and neck, liver or kidney cancer.

The J gene is TRBJ1-6, the V gene TRBV4-1; possibly TRBD1 for D (6 bases). The CDR3 is 16 amino acids. Per the germline V gene, CDR1 is MGHRA and CDR2 is YSYEKL. The V and J ends lost 2 bases and 8 bases respectively, with 16 bases between them. The CDR3 region is CASSQSSGAFDSPLHF. CDR3 nucleotides: TGCGCCAGCAGCCAATCATCGGGGGCTTTTGATTCACCCCTCCACTTT.

The genes are TRBV2 and TRBJ2-7; no reliable D call. Germline CDR1 and CDR2: SNHLY and FYNNEI. The CDR3 is 14 amino acids. Between the trimmed V and J ends, which lost 1 base and 2 bases, there was a span of 9 bases. For the CDR3, the DNA is TGTGCCAGCAGTGAAGGGCCAGCGCCCTACGAGCAGTACTTC. This translates into CASSEGPAPYEQYF.

V usage is TRBV7-2 and J usage is TRBJ1-6; the D is unclear. The CDR3 is 15 amino acids. Trimming removed 1 base at V and 7 bases at J, with 11 bases between. Germline V gives CDR1 SGHTA, CDR2 FQGNSA. As DNA, the CDR3 is TGTGCCAGCAGCTTAGAAAGGAAACCGAATTCACCCCTCCACTTT. As protein: CASSLERKPNSPLHF.

This rearrangement joins TRBV29-1 to TRBJ2-5; D might be TRBD1 (7 bases). Germline CDR1 SQVTM, CDR2 ANQGSEA. CDR3 length equals 14 residues. V was trimmed by 7 bases and J by 4 bases, leaving 19 bases between them. The CDR3 DNA is TGCAGCGCCATGAAGGGGGCGGGACGAGAGACCCAGTACTTC. Translated: CSAMKGAGRETQYF.

V usage is TRBV15 and J usage is TRBJ2-1; D is possibly TRBD1 or TRBD2 (5 bases each). CDR3 length: 16 amino acids. CDR1 LNHNV and CDR2 YYDKDF come from the germline V gene (reference sequence). V shed 3 bases and J shed 5 bases, with 17 bases lying between them. CDR3 bases: TGTGCCACCAGCAGTGGGGCAGGAGGCCTGAACAATGAGCAGTTCTTC. It is translated as CATSSGAGGLNNEQFF. The whole variable domain, remainder taken from reference TRBV15 and TRBJ2-1, is DAMVIQNPRYQVTQFGKPVTLSCSQTLNHNVMYWYQQKSSQAPKLLFHYYDKDFNNEADTPDNFQSRRPNTSFCFLDIRSPGLGDTAMYLCATSSGAGGLNNEQFFGPGTRLTVL.

The chain combines TRBV5-1 with TRBJ2-4; possible D gene TRBD2, 5 bases. CDR1 SGHRS and CDR2 YFSETQ come from the germline V gene. The V and J ends lost 5 bases and 2 bases respectively, with 8 bases between them. This CDR3 has 13 amino acids. The CDR3 DNA follows: TGCGCCAGCAGTCCGGGGACCAAAAACATTCAGTACTTC. Translation gives CASSPGTKNIQYF.

This chain links TRBV6-1 with TRBJ2-5; 12 bases align to TRBD2. The V gene's germline CDR1 is MNHNS and CDR2 SASEGT. J was trimmed by 4 bases and V by 4 bases; bases with no gene match: 7. This CDR3 region has 16 residues. The CDR3 region is CASSGELAGGAETQYF. The CDR3 region has the DNA TGTGCCAGCAGTGGGGAACTAGCGGGGGGAGCAGAGACCCAGTACTTC.

The count of this clone is one. The genes are TRBV30 and TRBJ2-2; D ambiguous. The CDR3 loop spans 14 amino acids. V was clipped by 0 bases and J by 1 base, with 6 bases between them. CDR1 and CDR2 (germline): GTSNPN, SVGIG (reference sequence). In DNA, the CDR3 is TGTGCCTGGAGTGTACACAAGAACACCGGGGAGCTGTTTTTT. Its translation is CAWSVHKNTGELFF.

This clone was observed a single time. This chain connects TRBV19 to TRBJ1-5; D not certain. Germline CDR1 and CDR2: LNHDA and SQIVND (reference sequence). V lost 7 bases, J lost 4 bases, and 20 bases lay in between. The CDR3 has 16 amino acids. For the CDR3, the DNA is TGTGCCAGTAAGAGCACACCGGGAGCCAAAAATCAGCCCCAGCATTTT. Its protein product is CASKSTPGAKNQPQHF.

This chain connects TRBV5-6 to TRBJ2-2; either TRBD1 or TRBD2 may supply D (5 bases each). With 4 bases removed from V and 4 bases from J, the gap between germline ends came to 14 bases. This CDR3 comprises 15 residues. Germline V CDR1 and CDR2: SGHDT, YYEEEE. CDR3 DNA sequence: TGTGCCAGCAGCGTCGGGACCTCAGCCACCGGGGAGCTGTTTTTT. Amino acid sequence: CASSVGTSATGELFF.

This chain links TRBV6-5 with TRBJ1-5; D gene ambiguous. The V gene lost 8 bases and the J gene lost 11 bases, with 13 bases spanning the gap. This CDR3 has 11 amino acids. Germline CDR1 is MNHEY and CDR2 is SVGAGI. Here the CDR3 reads CASASTPAQHF. In DNA, the CDR3 is TGTGCCAGCGCCTCCACTCCGGCCCAGCATTTT.

The CDR3 region is CASSELDRVYEQYF. In DNA, the CDR3 is TGCGCCAGCAGCGAACTGGACAGGGTCTACGAGCAGTACTTC. The chain recombines TRBV5-1 with TRBJ2-7; 8 nucleotides match TRBD1. Germline lookup yields CDR1 SGHRS and CDR2 YFSETQ. The J segment lost 3 bases and the V segment lost 4 bases, leaving 6 bases of the junction unmatched. The CDR3 spans 14 residues.

The rearrangement uses TRBV5-6 and TRBJ2-3, with 7 positions matching TRBD1. The CDR3 totals 16 residues. V trimming: 1 base; J trimming: 2 bases; junction bases outside the gene matches: 7. CDR1 SGHDT and CDR2 YYEEEE come from the germline V gene. The CDR3 bases are TGTGCCAGCAGCTTGAAGGGGGCACGCGTCACAGATACGCAGTATTTT. Translating gives CASSLKGARVTDTQYF.

V gene TRBV10-3 combines with J gene TRBJ2-7; D not certain. This CDR3 comprises 13 residues. Looked up from germline, CDR1 is ENHRY and CDR2 is SYGVKD. V lost 3 bases and J 0 bases, leaving 6 bases between the germline ends. The CDR3 reads CAISEGISYEQYF. In DNA form, the CDR3 reads TGTGCCATCAGTGAAGGGATCTCCTACGAGCAGTACTTC.

This sequence joins TRBV30 and TRBJ1-4; 7 nucleotides agree with TRBD1. The germline V gene has CDR1 GTSNPN and CDR2 SVGIG (reference sequence). This CDR3 is 15 amino acids long. V lost 5 bases to trimming and J lost 4 bases; unmatched junction nucleotides: 10. The CDR3 DNA reads as TGTGCCTGGTCCACCCGAGGGGGCAATAATGAAAAACTGTTTTTT. This encodes CAWSTRGGNNEKLFF.

The chain has TRBV4-1 and TRBJ1-3; a weak D match, TRBD1 (6 bases). The V gene's germline CDR1 is MGHRA and CDR2 YSYEKL. V was cut by 1 base and J by 4 bases, with 14 bases left in between. There are 16 residues in the CDR3. The CDR3 DNA is TGCGCCAGCAGCCAAGGAGCTCAGGGGAAAGGAAACACCATATATTTT. Translating gives CASSQGAQGKGNTIYF.